The clone carrying this T cell receptor (beta chain) is labeled medium-sized. Antigen unknown. A read error may account for a junction end that differs from germline. These data belong to a study of read filtering for tumor transcriptome and immune sequencing. This library used roughly 430 ng RNA and molecular barcoded adaptors spanning alpha/delta and beta/gamma chains. TCRdb fed the reads into MiXCR, producing one record per CDR3 protein. Of roughly 5,200 distinct CDR3 sequences in the sample, about a fifth were seen once. Germline CDR1 is MGHRA and CDR2 is YSYEKL. The CDR3 is 14 residues long. Regarding the study as a whole: The CD138-negative fraction was mixed bone marrow immune cells, not pure T cells. About four fifths of IR-seq clonotypes had one read, totaling approximately 3.3% of reads; RNA-seq: around 70% and 40%.

The chain joins TRBV4-1 to TRBJ2-1; D call uncertain. The sequencing sample was made of a population of CD138-negative cells sorted from bone marrow. This TCR came from a donor at least 40 years old with multiple myeloma. This chain's CDR3 is CASSLYGNLNEQFF. In nucleotides, the CDR3 is TGTGCCAGCAGCTTGTATGGGAATTTAAATGAGCAGTTCTTC.